What follows are 18 T cell receptor beta chains derived from one specimen sequenced in a study of shared clonotypes between healthy human individuals. Some clones are missing from TCRdb's copy, which holds only in-frame ones; the method was immunoSEQ multiplex PCR. The sample includes 750,000 to 1,000,000 clones, roughly 92% of them seen just once. The naive CD8 subset, CD45RO-negative cells positively selected for CCR7, excluded terminally differentiated effector memory CD45RA+ cells. Sequenced material: naive CD8+ T cells sorted from blood. These receptors all come from a man aged 25 to 40 in good health.

This chain uses TRBV11-2 with TRBJ2-7; 10 positions agree with TRBD2. Germline trimming cut 5 bases from V and 3 bases from J; bases unmatched to any gene: 4. Germline values: CDR1 SGHAT, CDR2 FQNNGV. The CDR3 loop spans 14 amino acids. CDR3 protein: CASSRTSGIYEQYF. The DNA for the CDR3 is TGTGCCAGCAGCCGGACTAGCGGAATCTACGAGCAGTACTTC.

This rearrangement joins TRBV18 to TRBJ2-5, with TRBD2 matching over 8 bases. Germline CDR1 reads KGHSH; CDR2 reads LQKENI. This CDR3 comprises 15 residues. The junction had 8 bases not matched to a gene; V was cut back by 6 bases and J by 2 bases. CDR3 nucleotides: TGTGCCAGCTCCCCCCCGACTAGCGTACAAGAGACCCAGTACTTC. This translates into CASSPPTSVQETQYF. Full variable domain (outside the CDR3, taken from reference TRBV18 and TRBJ2-5): NAGVMQNPRHLVRRRGQEARLRCSPMKGHSHVYWYRQLPEEGLKFMVYLQKENIIDESGMPKERFSAEFPKEGPSILRIQQVVRGDSAAYFCASSPPTSVQETQYFGPGTRLLVL.

The gene calls are TRBV5-1 and TRBJ1-1; TRBD1 matches at 7 bases. Trimming took 0 bases from V and 1 from J; bases not matched to a gene: 12. The CDR3 runs 18 residues. Germline V gene lookup returns CDR1 SGHRS and CDR2 YFSETQ. CDR3 bases: TGCGCCAGCAGCTTGGGGGACTTGGCCCGACAGGGGAACACTGAAGCTTTCTTT. Its translation is CASSLGDLARQGNTEAFF.

This chain joins TRBV7-9 and TRBJ1-1; D is unresolved. This CDR3 has 11 amino acids. V lost 6 bases and J lost 7, with 9 bases in between. Germline V gives CDR1 SEHNR, CDR2 FQNEAQ (reference sequence). CDR3 amino acids: CASSSLSEAFF. The CDR3 coding sequence is TGTGCCAGCAGTTCCTTGAGTGAAGCTTTCTTT.

In the case of this clone: The same CDR3 arises from other DNA sequences in this sample as well. The chain carries TRBV27 and TRBJ2-5; 7 positions match TRBD1. This CDR3 has 14 amino acids. Germline V gene sequence: CDR1 MNHEY, CDR2 SMNVEV (reference sequence). Trimming removed 1 base from V and 3 bases from J; junction bases left unmatched: 2. CDR3 in amino acids: CASSLLGGEETQYF. CDR3 in DNA: TGTGCCAGCAGTTTATTAGGGGGCGAAGAGACCCAGTACTTC.

The chain employs TRBV28 and TRBJ2-1, with 13 positions matching TRBD2. This CDR3 is 23 amino acids long. Germline V gene lookup returns CDR1 MDHEN and CDR2 SYDVKM. V lost 5 bases to trimming and J lost 4 bases; unmatched junction nucleotides: 26. As DNA, the CDR3 is TGTGCCAGCAGTCCCCCACGGGACACCTCCATAAGACTAGCGGGAGGTCGGTACAATGAGCAGTTCTTC. Translation: CASSPPRDTSIRLAGGRYNEQFF.

This clone was found a few times. The chain couples TRBV7-2 to TRBJ1-5; D is unresolved. Germline CDR1 SGHTA, CDR2 FQGNSA. This CDR3 is built from 16 residues. V was pared by 5 bases and J by 2 bases, with 16 bases between. CDR3 region: CASSPTGQIGNQPQHF. CDR3 nucleotide sequence: TGTGCCAGCAGCCCCACTGGGCAAATTGGCAATCAGCCCCAGCATTTT.

The rearrangement links TRBV29-1 to TRBJ2-3, with TRBD2 identical over 7 bases. Trimming removed 2 bases from V and 2 bases from J; junction bases left unmatched: 4. CDR3 length equals 14 residues. The germline V gene has CDR1 SQVTM and CDR2 ANQGSEA. The CDR3 region has the DNA TGCAGCGTTGAAAGCGGGGTCCTCACAGATACGCAGTATTTT. It codes for CSVESGVLTDTQYF.

This sequence joins TRBV19 and TRBJ2-7; weak D call: TRBD1 (6 bases). This CDR3 comprises 12 residues. V lost 5 bases and J lost 5, with 10 bases in between. Germline assignment: CDR1 LNHDA and CDR2 SQIVND (reference sequence). CDR3 sequence reads: CASSGGPNEQYF. For the CDR3, the DNA is TGTGCCAGTAGTGGGGGCCCCAACGAGCAGTACTTC. Full variable domain (missing parts from reference TRBV19 and TRBJ2-7): DGGITQSPKYLFRKEGQNVTLSCEQNLNHDAMYWYRQDPGQGLRLIYYSQIVNDFQKGDIAEGYSVSREKKESFPLTVTSAQKNPTAFYLCASSGGPNEQYFGPGTRLTVT.

This rearrangement joins TRBV7-9 to TRBJ1-2; perhaps TRBD1 as D (6 bases). The CDR3 is 14 residues long. Trimming removed 10 bases from V and 4 bases from J, with 19 bases in between. Germline V gene lookup returns CDR1 SEHNR and CDR2 FQNEAQ (reference sequence). The CDR3 sequence: CATSRDTGFYGYTF. In nucleotides, the CDR3 is TGTGCCACATCCCGGGACACTGGATTCTATGGCTACACCTTC.

This chain connects TRBV7-9 to TRBJ2-3; tentative D call: TRBD2 (5 bases). Trimming removed 5 bases from V and 6 bases from J, with 12 bases in between. Germline V lookup: CDR1 SEHNR, CDR2 FQNEAQ (reference sequence). The CDR3 runs 13 residues. The CDR3 reads CASSAEVGDTQYF. The CDR3 DNA is TGTGCCAGCAGCGCGGAGGTGGGGGATACGCAGTATTTT.

This rearrangement joins TRBV19 to TRBJ1-4, with TRBD1 as a possible D gene (5 bases). The CDR3 contains 15 residues. V lost 6 bases, J lost 4 bases, and 15 bases lay in between. Germline-derived CDR1 and CDR2 are LNHDA and SQIVND (reference sequence). CDR3 in DNA: TGTGCCAGTAGACGGGGGACGGACGTTAATGAAAAACTGTTTTTT. Its protein is CASRRGTDVNEKLFF.

The chain is built from TRBV29-1 and TRBJ2-1; D gene unclear. The CDR3 sequence is 14 residues long. V was trimmed by 6 bases and J by 2 bases, leaving 14 bases between them. Germline CDR1 SQVTM, CDR2 ANQGSEA. For the CDR3, the DNA is TGCAGCGTCGTTATTATTACTACCTACAATGAGCAGTTCTTC. Translation gives CSVVIITTYNEQFF.

The CDR3 sequence is CASSPGPGLLRNEQFF. The CDR3 DNA sequence: TGTGCCAGCAGCCCTGGCCCCGGGCTCTTAAGAAATGAGCAGTTCTTC. J is TRBJ2-1 and V is TRBV7-9; D is unclear. V was trimmed by 5 bases and J by 7 bases, leaving 21 bases between them. CDR3 length: 16 residues. Germline V gives CDR1 SEHNR, CDR2 FQNEAQ (reference sequence).

This clone was seen a handful of times. The chain has TRBV30 and TRBJ1-1; the D is unclear. The ends were cut back, 2 bases at V and 10 bases at J, with 14 bases in the middle. Germline CDR1 GTSNPN, CDR2 SVGIG (reference sequence). The CDR3 length is 12 residues. In DNA form, the CDR3 reads TGTGCCTGGAGTCTGCGGGAAATGGCAGCTTTCTTT. This encodes CAWSLREMAAFF.

This chain connects TRBV6-6 to TRBJ2-7; TRBD1 agrees at 7 bases. Germline CDR1 is MNHNY and CDR2 is SVGAGI (reference sequence). This CDR3 has 14 residues. The trim removed 3 bases at V and 2 bases at J, leaving 4 bases unmatched. CDR3 residues: CASSYWDSPYEQYF. CDR3 DNA: TGTGCCAGCAGTTATTGGGACAGCCCCTACGAGCAGTACTTC.

Only one count was recorded for this clone. The genes are TRBV19 and TRBJ1-1, with D possibly TRBD1 on 5 matching bases. The germline V gene has CDR1 LNHDA and CDR2 SQIVND (reference sequence). V lost 3 bases and J lost 3, with 11 bases in between. CDR3 length: 14 amino acids. The DNA of the CDR3 is TGTGCCAGTAGTATTTTGGGGACTGACACTGAAGCTTTCTTT. Translated: CASSILGTDTEAFF.

This clone was detected only once. The J gene is TRBJ2-7, the V gene TRBV7-8; 12 positions agree with TRBD2. Unmatched junction bases numbered 9, after V lost 9 bases and J lost 12 bases. This CDR3 has 12 residues. CDR1 and CDR2 from the germline V gene are SGHVS and FQNEAQ. The CDR3 DNA sequence: TGTGCCAGGGTCCTAGCGGGAGGGCCTCGGTACTTC. Translation: CARVLAGGPRYF. The whole variable domain, remainder taken from reference TRBV7-8 and TRBJ2-7, is GAGVSQSPRYKVAKRGQDVALRCDPISGHVSLFWYQQALGQGPEFLTYFQNEAQLDKSGLPSDRFFAERPEGSVSTLKIQRTQQEDSAVYLCARVLAGGPRYFGPGTRLTVT.